These 20 T cell receptor beta chains came from one sample sequenced in a study of monozygotic twins with inflammatory bowel disease. TCRdb reanalyzed the 5' RACE reads, giving one entry per CDR3 protein sequence and no DNA. The sample totals approximately 400,000 distinct CDR3 sequences. Sample: blood. The origin of the receptors is a human donor with ulcerative colitis or Crohn's disease, or a healthy co-twin of an affected twin (not recorded which).

The V gene is TRBV27, the J gene TRBJ2-1; there is no DNA to check the TCRdb D call of TRBD2. Germline CDR1 MNHEY, CDR2 SMNVEV (reference sequence). There are 14 residues in the CDR3. This CDR3 is CASSFNRARDEQFF.

This chain joins TRBV10-3 and TRBJ2-2. The CDR3 covers 15 residues. CDR1 is ENHRY and CDR2 is SYGVKD in the germline V gene. The CDR3: CAISESARGTGELFF.

The rearrangement links TRBV4-3 to TRBJ2-1. This CDR3 has 17 amino acids. CDR1 and CDR2 (germline): LGHNA, YSLEER. CDR3 protein: CASSQDWATTPYNEQFF.

The rearrangement joins TRBV10-3 to TRBJ2-1; TCRdb indicates TRBD2, and absent DNA this call remains unverified. In germline, CDR1 is ENHRY, CDR2 SYGVKD. This CDR3 region has 16 residues. The CDR3 spells CAISDRGQLERNEQFF.

This CDR3 is CASRRSGAREQFF. The chain joins TRBV5-1 to TRBJ2-1; absent DNA, TCRdb's TRBD1 call cannot be checked. The CDR3 extends over 13 amino acids. Germline V lookup: CDR1 SGHRS, CDR2 YFSETQ.

The rearrangement joins TRBV7-2 to TRBJ2-1; TCRdb picks TRBD2, but there is no DNA to check that call. The CDR3 has 14 residues. Germline CDR1 and CDR2: SGHTA and FQGNSA. CDR3 loop: CASSRRGRNNEQFF.

The rearrangement joins TRBV19 to TRBJ2-7; TCRdb names TRBD2, which stays unverified in the absence of DNA. Germline CDR1 is LNHDA and CDR2 is SQIVND (reference sequence). This CDR3 spans 16 amino acids. CDR3 loop: CASSTPTSSRGYEKYF.

This chain links TRBV5-5 with TRBJ2-2; TCRdb proposes TRBD1, but this gene call is untestable without DNA. The CDR3 loop spans 16 amino acids. Germline V CDR1 and CDR2: SGHKS, YYEKEE (reference sequence). CDR3 sequence: CASTRAGATGTGELFF.

This chain links TRBV28 with TRBJ2-7; TCRdb outputs TRBD1, but without DNA this stays unchecked. This CDR3 has 14 residues. Per the germline V gene, CDR1 is MDHEN and CDR2 is SYDVKM. The CDR3 region is CASSFAGGAGEQYF.

V is TRBV4-2 and J is TRBJ2-1; TCRdb calls TRBD2, which cannot be checked without DNA. CDR1 and CDR2 from the germline V gene are LGHNA and YNFKEQ. This CDR3 spans 18 amino acids. The CDR3 is CASSQVGTSGGAENEQFF.

V is TRBV29-1 and J is TRBJ2-7; no DNA is available, so the TRBD1 call from TCRdb remains unchecked. The CDR3 totals 12 residues. CDR1 is SQVTM, CDR2 ANQGSEA, per germline. CDR3 loop: CSVKQGNHEQYF.

The chain couples TRBV18 to TRBJ2-7; TCRdb selects TRBD1, and the lack of DNA leaves this call unchecked. Germline CDR1 reads KGHSH; CDR2 reads LQKENI. The CDR3 extends over 15 amino acids. This chain's CDR3 is CASRKSGQVFNEQYF.

J is TRBJ2-7 and V is TRBV7-2; there is no DNA to check the TCRdb D call of TRBD1. The CDR3 extends over 15 amino acids. CDR1 is SGHTA, CDR2 FQGNSA, per germline. The chain's CDR3 is CASTPGSGTSYEQYF.

This sequence joins TRBV10-3 and TRBJ1-2; the TCRdb call, TRBD1, lacks DNA for checking. CDR1 is ENHRY, CDR2 SYGVKD, per germline. This CDR3 contains 16 residues. The CDR3 protein is CAISEAPGQVAYGYTF.

The rearrangement uses TRBV10-3 and TRBJ2-3; TCRdb indicates TRBD2, and absent DNA this call remains unverified. Germline V lookup: CDR1 ENHRY, CDR2 SYGVKD. The CDR3 totals 15 residues. CDR3 sequence: CAIRNSGDLGDTQYF.

The rearrangement links TRBV19 to TRBJ1-2. The CDR3 spans 13 residues. Per germline, CDR1 LNHDA and CDR2 SQIVND (reference sequence). The CDR3 here is CASSQTSAYGYTF. Supplemented by reference TRBV19 and TRBJ1-2, the full variable domain reads DGGITQSPKYLFRKEGQNVTLSCEQNLNHDAMYWYRQDPGQGLRLIYYSQIVNDFQKGDIAEGYSVSREKKESFPLTVTSAQKNPTAFYLCASSQTSAYGYTFGSGTRLTVV.

The V and J genes are TRBV11-2 and TRBJ2-7; as DNA is missing, the TRBD1 call by TCRdb cannot be tested. Germline CDR1 SGHAT, CDR2 FQNNGV. The CDR3 has 16 amino acids. CDR3 loop: CASSLGVGGFSYEQYF. The variable domain in full, completed from reference TRBV11-2 and TRBJ2-7, reads EAGVAQSPRYKIIEKRQSVAFWCNPISGHATLYWYQQILGQGPKLLIQFQNNGVVDDSQLPKDRFSAERLKGVDSTLKIQPAKLEDSAVYLCASSLGVGGFSYEQYFGPGTRLTVT.

V and J are TRBV7-9 and TRBJ2-1; TCRdb's D call of TRBD1 is untestable without DNA. The CDR3 has 15 residues. CDR1 SEHNR and CDR2 FQNEAQ come from the germline V gene (reference sequence). The CDR3 reads CASSSGSGADNEQFF.

The rearrangement uses TRBV18 and TRBJ1-5. This CDR3 region has 13 residues. The germline gives CDR1 KGHSH, CDR2 LQKENI. The CDR3 reads CASSRELSQPQHF.

CDR3 amino acids: CASSQGGSSNQPQHF. The V gene is TRBV3-1, the J gene TRBJ1-5; with no DNA, the TCRdb D assignment of TRBD1 cannot be verified. Germline V gene lookup returns CDR1 LGHDT and CDR2 YNNKEL (reference sequence). CDR3 length: 15 amino acids.